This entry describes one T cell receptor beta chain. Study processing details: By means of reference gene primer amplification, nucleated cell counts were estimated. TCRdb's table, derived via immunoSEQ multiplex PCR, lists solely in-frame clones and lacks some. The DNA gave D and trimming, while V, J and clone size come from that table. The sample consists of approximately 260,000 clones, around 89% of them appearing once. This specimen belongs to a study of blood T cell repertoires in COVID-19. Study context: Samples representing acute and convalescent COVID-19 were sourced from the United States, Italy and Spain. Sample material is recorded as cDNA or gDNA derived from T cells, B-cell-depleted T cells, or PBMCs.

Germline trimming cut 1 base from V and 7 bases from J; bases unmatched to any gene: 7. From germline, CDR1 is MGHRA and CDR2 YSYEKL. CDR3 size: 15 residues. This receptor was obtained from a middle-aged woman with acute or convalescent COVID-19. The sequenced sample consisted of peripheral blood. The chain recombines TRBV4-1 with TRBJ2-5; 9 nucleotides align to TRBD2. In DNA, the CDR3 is TGCGCCAGCAGCCAAGTAGCGGGGGCTTGGGGGACCCAGTACTTC. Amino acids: CASSQVAGAWGTQYF.